This entry features one TCR beta chain sequence. The data derive from a study of shared clonotypes between healthy human individuals. Trimming removed 1 base from V and 4 bases from J, with 14 bases in between. CDR1 is SEHNR and CDR2 is FQNEAQ in the germline V gene (reference sequence). This CDR3 has 17 amino acids. On sorted subsets, replicate PCRs used approximately 200 ng DNA, or approximately 33,000 T cell genomes. Using immunoSEQ multiplex PCR, the repertoire was profiled, and TCRdb retains in-frame clones only, with some absent. The sample includes around 200,000 clones, about 93% seen only once; the top ten take around 0.067%. Subsets obtained from CD4+ cells comprised CD45RA+ naive and CD45RA-negative memory cells.

Sequences were obtained from naive CD4+ T cells sorted from blood. Subset of the sample: CD45RA+ positively selected. This sequence joins TRBV7-9 and TRBJ1-6; D unclear. This TCR was recovered from a woman in her thirties in good health. The CDR3 coding sequence is TGTGCCAGCAGCTTAGGGGGAGGGAGCCGGTATAATTCACCCCTCCACTTT. Protein sequence: CASSLGGGSRYNSPLHF.